The present T cell receptor (beta chain) was sequenced within a study of T cell responses to AZD1222 COVID-19 vaccine (dated by TCRdb to the early 2020s). At the level of the whole study: A total of about 230 trial participants underwent TCR sequencing, of whom about 210 received two doses of AZD1222 and 26 received two doses of the MenACWY control vaccine. Trial participants were enrolled into age subgroups of 18-55, 56-69 and 70-plus years, which contained about 150, 27 and 61 TCR-sequenced participants, respectively. Overall study outcomes, separate from this receptor: Epitopes outside the regions mutated in the B.1.351 and B.1.1.7 variants were reportedly recognized by nearly half of the unique spike-specific TCRs. Conclusions about previously exposed vaccinees were limited because only 5 or 6 AZD1222 recipients were SARS-CoV-2 seropositive at baseline. The whole spike protein was spanned by vaccine-associated CD4 TCRs, and dominant responses were seen in regions 160-218 and 743-854. The 56-69-year group was small, and its depth increase did not reach significance, likely because of low power. Participants were mostly white British and included more females than males, and it was suggested by the authors that clonal diversity may have been underestimated. No day 14 peak-response samples were available, so repertoires were characterized only after the peak T cell response. After two AZD1222 doses, both the breadth and the depth of spike-specific TCRs were significantly higher than at day 0 and than in MenACWY recipients.

In light of the paper, this sample's time point label describes: baseline before first vaccination. In the paper's terms, the treatment or condition label means: meningococcal conjugate vaccine given as trial control. The vaccinee samples were drawn from two UK trials, COV001 and COV002, one of which was a single-blind randomized controlled phase 2/3 trial testing AZD1222 (ChAdOx1 nCoV-19) in healthy adults. For TCRbeta chain sequencing, PBMC samples from trial participants were taken at day 0 and at day 28 after the second dose. Concerning this clone: The specificity of this receptor is unknown. Base qualities are missing; no much larger clone stands one base away.

The CDR3 contains 15 residues, cysteine and phenylalanine counted. Only CDR3 DNA is held: 45 bases, read in frame from base 1. V lost 0 bases and J lost 6 bases; the stretch between them is 12 bases long. According to the germline V gene, CDR1 reads SGDLS and CDR2 reads YYNGEE. The CDR3 regions of human TCRbeta chains were analyzed by immunosequencing. The authors' pipeline ran thus. Repertoire TCRs were checked for matches against a reference library of SARS-CoV-2-specific TCRs that had been generated using the MIRA antigen-specificity platform. Breadth meant the fraction of unique TCRs that were SARS-CoV-2-associated, whereas depth meant the fraction of total T cells that were SARS-CoV-2-associated. Using the MIRA data, every spike-specific TCR was mapped to the spike region that the TCR reacted to and assigned to either a CD4 or a CD8 class. Log10-transformed breadth and depth values were compared by one-way ANOVA with Sidak's multiple comparisons tests. Entries here come from immuneACCESS through TCRdb and include only in-frame sequences with V and J called. Some clones fail to appear in such tables; in the studies checked, an unresolved V gene covers under half of the shortfall, and the cause of the remainder is unknown. Clonal size and the V and J genes are those of that table, whereas D and trimming came from the DNA. This sample holds around 78,000 clones; nearly 90% were observed only once. The leading ten clones occupy 4% to 5.5% of the sample.

Sequencing used peripheral blood, obtained on day 0 of MenACWY control vaccination. The rearranged segments are TRBV9 and TRBJ2-2, with no confidently assigned D gene. The source of this sequence is an adult in good health. The DNA reads as follows: TGTGCCAGCAGCGTAGATGGGAAAAAGGCCGGGGAGCTGTTTTTT. Its amino acids are CASSVDGKKAGELFF.